Following are 25 T cell receptor beta chains from one sample sequenced in a study of T cell responses to AZD1222 COVID-19 vaccine. Generated by immunoSEQ multiplex PCR, the TCRdb table keeps only in-frame clones and is missing some. The table shows about 120,000 clones, with 80% to 90% occurring only once. The sequenced sample was peripheral blood, obtained on day 0 of AZD1222 vaccination. The receptor source for this set is an adult in good health.

This sequence joins TRBV7-9 and TRBJ1-2, with 7 bases matching TRBD1. The J segment lost 4 bases and the V segment lost 5 bases, leaving 7 bases of the junction unmatched. This CDR3 is 14 amino acids long. Per germline, CDR1 SEHNR and CDR2 FQNEAQ (reference sequence). CDR3 in amino acids: CASSARQGPYGYTF. CDR3 sequence (DNA): TGTGCCAGCAGCGCCCGACAGGGTCCCTATGGCTACACCTTC.

CDR3 sequence (DNA): TGTGCCAGCAGCTCGACAGGGGCAAGCTACGAGCAGTACTTC. Its translation is CASSSTGASYEQYF. V is TRBV7-8 and J is TRBJ2-7; 8 bases agree with TRBD1. The CDR3 has 14 residues. Germline V CDR1 and CDR2: SGHVS, FQNEAQ. Trimming took 4 bases from V and 3 from J; bases not matched to a gene: 5.

The V call is TRBV11-3, the J call TRBJ1-4; TRBD1 agrees at 8 bases. Germline V CDR1 and CDR2: SGHNT, YENEEA. Trimming cost V 0 bases and J 5 bases; bases outside gene matches: 5. The CDR3 is made up of 16 amino acids. For the CDR3, the DNA is TGTGCCAGCAGCTTAGATCGGACAGGGAGGAATGAAAAACTGTTTTTT. It yields the protein CASSLDRTGRNEKLFF.

The rearrangement links TRBV20-1 to TRBJ2-3; D not resolved. In germline, CDR1 is DFQATT, CDR2 SNEGSKA (reference sequence). V lost 5 bases and J lost 6, with 6 bases in between. The CDR3 length is 10 residues. The CDR3 loop reads CSAHEDTQYF. CDR3 in DNA: TGCAGTGCTCATGAGGATACGCAGTATTTT.

In the case of this clone: Sequence at one end of the junction differs from germline and may be a read error. J is TRBJ2-7 and V is TRBV7-7; D perhaps matches TRBD1 (5 bases). The CDR3 loop spans 13 amino acids. Germline loops: CDR1 SSHAT, CDR2 FNYEAQ (reference sequence). CDR3: CASSPDKYGAQYF. In DNA, the CDR3 is TGTGCTAGCAGCCCGGACAAATACGGAGCGCAGTACTTC. The complete variable domain, with remaining parts taken from reference TRBV7-7 and TRBJ2-7, reads GAGVSQSPRYKVTKRGQDVTLRCDPISSHATLYWYQQALGQGPEFLTYFNYEAQPDKSGLPSDRFSAERPEGSISTLTIQRTEQRDSAMYRCASSPDKYGAQYFGPGTRLTVT.

The CDR3: CACTSNEQFF. CDR3 coding DNA: TGTGCCTGTACTAGCAATGAGCAGTTCTTC. The genes are TRBV30 and TRBJ2-1, with a possible D match to TRBD2 (5 bases). V was shortened by 6 bases and J by 6 bases, with 6 bases between the two germline ends. The germline V gene encodes CDR1 GTSNPN and CDR2 SVGIG (reference sequence). This CDR3 has 10 residues.

V gene TRBV20-1 combines with J gene TRBJ1-5; D gene uncertain. In germline, CDR1 is DFQATT, CDR2 SNEGSKA (reference sequence). The V gene lost 3 bases and the J gene lost 3 bases, with 9 bases spanning the gap. CDR3 length: 13 amino acids. The CDR3 here is CSASTQDNQPQHF. The CDR3 region has the DNA TGCAGTGCTAGTACCCAGGACAATCAGCCCCAGCATTTT.

This chain connects TRBV18 to TRBJ2-7; D is uncertain. Looked up from germline, CDR1 is KGHSH and CDR2 is LQKENI. Trimming removed 4 bases at V and 6 bases at J, with 13 bases between. The CDR3 contains 13 residues. DNA of the CDR3: TGTGCCAGCTCACATCCGCCCTCGAGCGAGCAGTACTTC. Translating it yields CASSHPPSSEQYF.

The chain links TRBV27 to TRBJ2-7, with 7 bases that match TRBD1. The germline gives CDR1 MNHEY, CDR2 SMNVEV (reference sequence). V gave up 4 bases and J gave up 2 bases; unmatched junction bases: 8. The CDR3 length is 15 residues. The DNA for the CDR3 is TGTGCCAGCAGTTCACCGACAGGGCGAGCCTACGAGCAGTACTTC. Its translation is CASSSPTGRAYEQYF.

This clone was observed a handful of times. The V gene is TRBV9, the J gene TRBJ2-3; D is ambiguous. The CDR3 length is 12 residues. Per germline, CDR1 SGDLS and CDR2 YYNGEE. The V gene lost 5 bases and the J gene lost 7 bases, with 11 bases spanning the gap. In DNA, the CDR3 is TGTGCCAGCAGTTCCCCACCACATACGCAGTATTTT. Protein product: CASSSPPHTQYF.

The CDR3 nucleotides read TGTGCCAGCAGTGATTTCCTAATAGATACGCAGTATTTT. It encodes CASSDFLIDTQYF. The chain recombines TRBV6-1 with TRBJ2-3, with D uncertain. Deletions cut 3 bases from V and 5 bases from J, with 9 bases between. The CDR3 is 13 residues long. Germline V gives CDR1 MNHNS, CDR2 SASEGT.

This sequence joins TRBV9 and TRBJ1-1, with 7 bases lining up with TRBD1. This CDR3 is 16 amino acids long. Germline V gene lookup returns CDR1 SGDLS and CDR2 YYNGEE. J gave up 1 base and V 4 bases, and 10 bases lay outside the gene matches. Here the CDR3 reads CASSSSRDSGNTEAFF. The CDR3 DNA is TGTGCCAGCAGCTCAAGCCGGGACAGTGGGAACACTGAAGCTTTCTTT.

This clone appeared a few times. DNA of the CDR3: TGTGCCAGCAGTGAAACAACCTCTGGTCTCCGTTATTCACCCCTCCACTTT. This gives the protein CASSETTSGLRYSPLHF. This chain links TRBV2 with TRBJ1-6, with D uncertain. With 2 bases removed from V and 8 bases from J, the gap between germline ends came to 19 bases. The CDR3 spans 17 residues. Per germline, CDR1 SNHLY and CDR2 FYNNEI.

This clone has a handful of counts. The chain couples TRBV4-3 to TRBJ2-1, with TRBD2 matching over 11 bases. CDR1 is LGHNA, CDR2 YSLEER, per germline. This CDR3 has 16 residues. J gave up 1 base and V 2 bases, and 1 base lay outside the gene matches. The CDR3 nucleotides are TGCGCCAGCAGCCAACGGACTAGCGGGTCCTACAATGAGCAGTTCTTC. Translated, it gives CASSQRTSGSYNEQFF.

The J gene is TRBJ1-5, the V gene TRBV5-5; tentative D call: TRBD1 (5 bases). Looked up from germline, CDR1 is SGHKS and CDR2 is YYEKEE (reference sequence). V shed 6 bases and J shed 6 bases, with 16 bases lying between them. The CDR3 runs 14 residues. Written as DNA, the CDR3 is TGTGCCAGCACCCTGACGGGGGAAGCTCAGCCCCAGCATTTT. Translation: CASTLTGEAQPQHF.

The V and J genes are TRBV3-1 (or the pseudogene TRBV3-2) and TRBJ2-3, with D uncertain. CDR1 and CDR2 from the germline V gene are LGHDT and YNNKEL (reference sequence). Trimming removed 4 bases from V and 5 bases from J, with 13 bases in between. The CDR3 spans 14 residues. The CDR3 sequence is CASSLPSSGDTQYF. DNA of the CDR3: TGTGCCAGCAGCCTACCATCCAGTGGAGATACGCAGTATTTT.

The V gene is TRBV19, the J gene TRBJ1-3; TRBD1 matches at 8 bases. Per the germline V gene, CDR1 is LNHDA and CDR2 is SQIVND (reference sequence). The trim removed 3 bases at V and 4 bases at J, leaving 8 bases unmatched. CDR3 length: 16 residues. The chain's CDR3 is CASSIFRTGRGNTIYF. CDR3 bases: TGTGCCAGTAGTATTTTCCGGACAGGGCGCGGAAACACCATATATTTT.

There are a few counts of this clone. J is TRBJ1-1 and V is TRBV9; D gene ambiguous. This CDR3 comprises 14 residues. Per germline, CDR1 SGDLS and CDR2 YYNGEE. The V gene lost 4 bases and the J gene lost 1 base, with 11 bases spanning the gap. The CDR3 is CASSPWEENTEAFF. The CDR3 region has the DNA TGTGCCAGCAGCCCGTGGGAGGAGAACACTGAAGCTTTCTTT.

The V gene is TRBV5-8, the J gene TRBJ1-6; 9 bases agree with TRBD1. V lost 0 bases to trimming and J lost 10 bases; unmatched junction nucleotides: 5. The length of the CDR3 is 15 residues. CDR1 and CDR2 from the germline V gene are SGHTS and YDEGEE. CDR3 region: CASSLAGQGKSPLHF. The DNA of the CDR3 is TGTGCCAGCAGCTTGGCTGGACAGGGGAAGTCACCCCTCCACTTT.

This clone has more than one count but fewer than ten. V is TRBV2 and J is TRBJ2-7; D possibly corresponds to TRBD1 (5 bases). Trimming took off 6 bases at V and 1 base at J, with 13 bases between the two ends. Germline V gene data show CDR1 as SNHLY and CDR2 as FYNNEI. The CDR3 is 14 residues long. The CDR3 sequence: CASRLRVLSYEQYF. DNA of the CDR3: TGTGCCAGCAGACTCAGGGTTTTGTCCTACGAGCAGTACTTC.

The chain couples TRBV30 to TRBJ1-2; D not certain. The germline CDR1 and CDR2 sequences are GTSNPN and SVGIG (reference sequence). The CDR3 runs to 12 residues. V was clipped by 3 bases and J by 0 bases, with 5 bases between them. CDR3: CAWRWPNYGYTF. CDR3 in DNA: TGTGCCTGGAGGTGGCCTAACTATGGCTACACCTTC. Together with reference TRBV30 and TRBJ1-2, the CDR3 gives the full variable domain: SQTIHQWPATLVQPVGSPLSLECTVEGTSNPNLYWYRQAAGRGLQLLFYSVGIGQISSEVPQNLSASRPQDRQFILSSKKLLLSDSGFYLCAWRWPNYGYTFGSGTRLTVV.

This clone was observed once. The V call is TRBV20-1, the J call TRBJ2-7, with 7 bases matching TRBD1. Germline CDR1 is DFQATT and CDR2 is SNEGSKA (reference sequence). The CDR3 totals 10 residues. J lost 6 bases, V lost 5 bases, and 1 base had no gene match. The CDR3 DNA reads TGCAGTGCTGGGGACAGCGAGCAGTACTTC. It translates to CSAGDSEQYF.

The CDR3 DNA follows: TGTGCCAGCAGTACCTACACAGATACGCAGTATTTT. It yields the protein CASSTYTDTQYF. J is TRBJ2-3 and V is TRBV7-2; D remains ambiguous. The V and J ends lost 6 bases and 2 bases respectively, with 6 bases between them. The CDR3 covers 12 residues. The germline V gene encodes CDR1 SGHTA and CDR2 FQGNSA.

This chain uses TRBV9 with TRBJ2-7; 7 bases are shared with TRBD2. Germline-derived CDR1 and CDR2 are SGDLS and YYNGEE. This CDR3 has 13 residues. The V gene end was trimmed by 4 bases and the J gene end by 6 bases; junction bases not matched to a gene: 7. The CDR3 DNA reads as TGTGCCAGCAGCCCGCGGACTAGTTTCGAGCAGTACTTC. As protein: CASSPRTSFEQYF.

This chain uses TRBV18 with TRBJ1-5; tentative D call: TRBD1 (6 bases). Germline V CDR1 and CDR2: KGHSH, LQKENI. This CDR3 has 16 residues. V lost 6 bases and J 4 bases, leaving 19 bases between the germline ends. In DNA form, the CDR3 reads TGTGCCAGCTCCCCGCGGGGGGACATTGGAAATCAGCCCCAGCATTTT. Translating gives CASSPRGDIGNQPQHF.